The 11 T cell receptor beta chains below come from one sample, sequenced in a study of blood T cells in healthy people across ages. A second about 6 to 12 cycle PCR used barcoded and J-beta primers. TCRdb re-analysed the 5' RACE reads in MiXCR, keeping a single row per CDR3 protein. The sample includes 1.8 million or so distinct CDR3 sequences, about two fifths of them seen just once. The material sequenced was blood. These receptors all come from a human donor in good health.

The CDR3 DNA reads as TGTGCCATCAAGGCTTCTTCGGGCTACGAGCAGTACTTC. It codes for CAIKASSGYEQYF. The rearrangement uses TRBV10-3 and TRBJ2-7; D is unresolved. V was clipped by 7 bases and J by 3 bases, with 13 bases between them. Germline lookup yields CDR1 ENHRY and CDR2 SYGVKD. The CDR3 extends over 13 amino acids.

V usage is TRBV10-3 and J usage is TRBJ1-5, with unresolved D. V shed 6 bases and J shed 3 bases, with 15 bases lying between them. CDR1 ENHRY and CDR2 SYGVKD come from the germline V gene. This CDR3 region has 15 residues. The CDR3 spells CAIRDAVGDNQPQHF. CDR3 DNA sequence: TGTGCCATCAGGGATGCCGTCGGAGACAATCAGCCCCAGCATTTT.

Regarding this clonotype: A read error may account for a junction end that differs from germline. As DNA, the CDR3 is TGTGCCTGCAGCTTCACTCCGAGCAGAGAGCAGTTCTTC. The encoded protein is CACSFTPSREQFF. The rearrangement joins TRBV9 to TRBJ2-1; unclear D gene. Per germline, CDR1 SGDLS and CDR2 YYNGEE. There are 13 residues in the CDR3.

This clonotype was seen more than once but under ten times. The rearrangement uses TRBV2 and TRBJ2-4; D unresolved. The J call could be wrong; TRBJ2-7 is a better fit for the DNA end. The CDR3 consists of 11 residues. Germline assignment: CDR1 SNHLY and CDR2 FYNNEI. CDR3 amino acids: CASRLIYEQYF. In DNA, the CDR3 is TGTGCCAGCAGACTTATCTACGAGCAGTACTTC.

The rearrangement joins TRBV5-1 to TRBJ2-7; D may match TRBD1 or TRBD2 (6 bases each). The CDR3 is 14 amino acids. Per the germline V gene, CDR1 is SGHRS and CDR2 is YFSETQ. Between the trimmed V and J ends, which lost 0 bases and 5 bases, there was a span of 12 bases. CDR3 in amino acids: CASSLGGARDEQYF. The CDR3 DNA reads as TGCGCCAGCAGCTTGGGGGGGGCGAGGGACGAGCAGTACTTC.

This clonotype has more than one count but fewer than ten. This rearrangement joins TRBV29-1 to TRBJ1-4; D is uncertain. With 4 bases removed from V and 4 bases from J, the gap between germline ends came to 10 bases. Germline V gene sequence: CDR1 SQVTM, CDR2 ANQGSEA. This CDR3 has 13 residues. CDR3 nucleotide sequence: TGCAGCGTTGGTTCGGTTAATAATGAAAAACTGTTTTTT. Translation: CSVGSVNNEKLFF.

This sequence joins TRBV7-9 and TRBJ1-6, with a tentative D call TRBD1 (5 bases). The CDR3 loop spans 15 amino acids. Germline V gene data show CDR1 as SEHNR and CDR2 as FQNEAQ (reference sequence). V was cut by 5 bases and J by 7 bases, with 15 bases left in between. DNA for the CDR3: TGTGCCAGCAGCGGGGCCGGGACCATAAATTCACCCCTCCACTTT. Translation: CASSGAGTINSPLHF. The full variable domain, its missing parts supplied by reference TRBV7-9 and TRBJ1-6, is DTGVSQNPRHKITKRGQNVTFRCDPISEHNRLYWYRQTLGQGPEFLTYFQNEAQLEKSRLLSDRFSAERPKGSFSTLEIQRTEQGDSAMYLCASSGAGTINSPLHFGNGTRLTVT.

The rearrangement joins TRBV20-1 to TRBJ2-5, with D hard to call. CDR3 length: 13 amino acids. V was cut by 0 bases and J by 0 bases, with 5 bases left in between. The germline V gene encodes CDR1 DFQATT and CDR2 SNEGSKA (reference sequence). The CDR3 sequence: CSARDVDQETQYF. The DNA of the CDR3 is TGCAGTGCTAGAGATGTCGACCAAGAGACCCAGTACTTC.

This chain connects TRBV7-9 to TRBJ2-1; 11 nucleotides align to TRBD2. V shed 4 bases and J 3 bases; nucleotides not matched to a gene: 2. CDR3 size: 15 residues. From germline, CDR1 is SEHNR and CDR2 FQNEAQ (reference sequence). The CDR3 sequence is CASSWTSGFYNEQFF. Written as DNA, the CDR3 is TGTGCCAGCAGCTGGACTAGCGGGTTCTACAATGAGCAGTTCTTC.

Concerning this clonotype: A read error may produce the germline difference seen at one junction end. The V and J genes are TRBV2 and TRBJ2-6, with TRBD1 as a possible D gene (5 bases). Germline loops: CDR1 SNHLY, CDR2 FYNNEI. This CDR3 contains 14 residues. CDR3 DNA sequence: TGTGCCACCCGATCGAGCTCTGGGGCCAACGCCCTGACTTTC. Translated: CATRSSSGANALTF.

The gene calls are TRBV28 and TRBJ1-6; no reliable D call. The ends were cut back, 6 bases at V and 9 bases at J, with 15 bases in the middle. Germline lookup yields CDR1 MDHEN and CDR2 SYDVKM. This CDR3 has 14 residues. The CDR3 region is CASRYRDFSSPLHF. As DNA, the CDR3 is TGTGCCAGCAGGTACAGAGACTTTAGTTCACCCCTCCACTTT. Complete variable domain (other parts from reference TRBV28 and TRBJ1-6): DVKVTQSSRYLVKRTGEKVFLECVQDMDHENMFWYRQDPGLGLRLIYFSYDVKMKEKGDIPEGYSVSREKKERFSLILESASTNQTSMYLCASRYRDFSSPLHFGNGTRLTVT.